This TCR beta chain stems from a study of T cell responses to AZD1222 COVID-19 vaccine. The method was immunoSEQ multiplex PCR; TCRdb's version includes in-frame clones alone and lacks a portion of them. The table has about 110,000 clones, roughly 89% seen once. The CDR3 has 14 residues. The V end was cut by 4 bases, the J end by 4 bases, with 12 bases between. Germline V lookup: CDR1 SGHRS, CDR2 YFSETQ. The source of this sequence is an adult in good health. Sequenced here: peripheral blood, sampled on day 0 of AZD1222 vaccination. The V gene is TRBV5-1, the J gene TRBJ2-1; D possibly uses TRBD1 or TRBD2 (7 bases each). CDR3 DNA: TGCGCCAGCAGCCCAGCGGGACAGTACAATGAGCAGTTCTTC. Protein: CASSPAGQYNEQFF.